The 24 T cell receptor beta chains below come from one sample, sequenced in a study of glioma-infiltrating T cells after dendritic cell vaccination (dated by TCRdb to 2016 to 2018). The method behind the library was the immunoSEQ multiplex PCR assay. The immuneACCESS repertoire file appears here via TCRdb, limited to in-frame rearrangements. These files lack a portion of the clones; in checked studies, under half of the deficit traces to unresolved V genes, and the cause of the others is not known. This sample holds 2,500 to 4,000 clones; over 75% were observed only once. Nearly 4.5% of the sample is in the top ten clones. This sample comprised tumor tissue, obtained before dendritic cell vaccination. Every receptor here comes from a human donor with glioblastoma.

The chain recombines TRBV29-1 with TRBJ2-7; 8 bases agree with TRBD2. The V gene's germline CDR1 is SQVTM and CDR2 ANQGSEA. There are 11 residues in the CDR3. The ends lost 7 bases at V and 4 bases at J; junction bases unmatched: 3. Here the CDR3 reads CSGTSGYEQYF. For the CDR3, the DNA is TGCAGCGGAACTAGCGGTTACGAGCAGTACTTC.

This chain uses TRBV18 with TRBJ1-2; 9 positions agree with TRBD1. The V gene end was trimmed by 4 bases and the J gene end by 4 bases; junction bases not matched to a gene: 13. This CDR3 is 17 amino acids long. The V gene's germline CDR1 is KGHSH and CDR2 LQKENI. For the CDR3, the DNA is TGTGCCAGCTCACAGCGTCCGGGACAGGGTGTAGCCTATGGCTACACCTTC. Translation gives CASSQRPGQGVAYGYTF. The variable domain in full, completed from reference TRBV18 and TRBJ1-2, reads NAGVMQNPRHLVRRRGQEARLRCSPMKGHSHVYWYRQLPEEGLKFMVYLQKENIIDESGMPKERFSAEFPKEGPSILRIQQVVRGDSAAYFCASSQRPGQGVAYGYTFGSGTRLTVV.

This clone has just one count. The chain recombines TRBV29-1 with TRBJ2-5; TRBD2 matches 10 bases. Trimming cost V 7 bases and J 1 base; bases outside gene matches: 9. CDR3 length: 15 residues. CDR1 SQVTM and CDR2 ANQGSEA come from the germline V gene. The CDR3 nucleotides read TGCAGCGCAACGCCGGCTAGCGGGGGCCAAGAGACCCAGTACTTC. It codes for CSATPASGGQETQYF.

The CDR3 DNA reads TGTGCCAGCAGCTTAGCATGGGGCTTTAGCTCCTACAATGAGCAGTTCTTC. Encoded protein: CASSLAWGFSSYNEQFF. J is TRBJ2-1 and V is TRBV7-2, with D maybe TRBD1 (5 bases). The CDR3 runs 17 residues. V dropped 0 bases and J dropped 0 bases, with 12 bases sitting between them. Germline V gives CDR1 SGHTA, CDR2 FQGNSA.

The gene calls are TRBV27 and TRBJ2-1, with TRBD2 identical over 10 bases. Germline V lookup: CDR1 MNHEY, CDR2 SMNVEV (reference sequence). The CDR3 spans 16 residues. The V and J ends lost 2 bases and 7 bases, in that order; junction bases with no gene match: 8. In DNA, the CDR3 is TGTGCCAGCAGTTTAAGGGTGGTAGCGGGGGGTAATGAGCAGTTCTTC. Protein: CASSLRVVAGGNEQFF.

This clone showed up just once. The CDR3 region is CASSLEGTDPTNYGYTF. Here the CDR3 DNA reads TGTGCCAGCAGCTTAGAGGGGACAGACCCTACTAACTATGGCTACACCTTC. The chain is built from TRBV7-2 and TRBJ1-2; 7 bases line up with TRBD1. Germline V gene lookup returns CDR1 SGHTA and CDR2 FQGNSA. This CDR3 is 17 amino acids long. Losses at the gene ends were 1 base for V and 0 bases for J; bases not matched to a gene: 8.

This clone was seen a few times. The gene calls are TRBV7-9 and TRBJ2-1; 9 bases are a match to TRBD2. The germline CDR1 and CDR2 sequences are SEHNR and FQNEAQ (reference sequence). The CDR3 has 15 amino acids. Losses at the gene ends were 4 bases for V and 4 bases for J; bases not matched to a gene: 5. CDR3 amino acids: CASSSGLARYNEQFF. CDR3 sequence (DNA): TGTGCCAGCAGCTCCGGACTAGCGCGTTACAATGAGCAGTTCTTC. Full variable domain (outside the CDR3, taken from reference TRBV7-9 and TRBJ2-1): DTGVSQNPRHKITKRGQNVTFRCDPISEHNRLYWYRQTLGQGPEFLTYFQNEAQLEKSRLLSDRFSAERPKGSFSTLEIQRTEQGDSAMYLCASSSGLARYNEQFFGPGTRLTVL.

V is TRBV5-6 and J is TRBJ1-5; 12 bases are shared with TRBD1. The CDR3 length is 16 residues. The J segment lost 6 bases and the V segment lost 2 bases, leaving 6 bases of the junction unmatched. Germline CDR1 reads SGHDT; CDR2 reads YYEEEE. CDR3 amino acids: CASSLYGTGGFQPQHF. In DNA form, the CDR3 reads TGTGCCAGCAGCTTATACGGGACAGGGGGCTTTCAGCCCCAGCATTTT.

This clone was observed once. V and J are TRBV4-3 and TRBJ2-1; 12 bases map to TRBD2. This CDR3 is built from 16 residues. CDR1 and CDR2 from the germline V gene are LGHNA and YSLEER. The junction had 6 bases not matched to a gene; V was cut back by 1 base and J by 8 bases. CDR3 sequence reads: CASSQAPSGGAHEQFF. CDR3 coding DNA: TGCGCCAGCAGCCAAGCGCCTAGCGGGGGGGCCCATGAGCAGTTCTTC.

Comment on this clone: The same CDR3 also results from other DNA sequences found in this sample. The chain's CDR3 is CASSLRDREGSPLHF. In DNA form, the CDR3 reads TGTGCCAGCAGCTTGCGGGACAGGGAAGGATCACCCCTCCACTTT. This sequence joins TRBV7-8 and TRBJ1-6; 9 positions match TRBD1. The germline CDR1 and CDR2 sequences are SGHVS and FQNEAQ. This CDR3 is built from 15 residues. Unmatched junction bases numbered 7, after V lost 3 bases and J lost 10 bases.

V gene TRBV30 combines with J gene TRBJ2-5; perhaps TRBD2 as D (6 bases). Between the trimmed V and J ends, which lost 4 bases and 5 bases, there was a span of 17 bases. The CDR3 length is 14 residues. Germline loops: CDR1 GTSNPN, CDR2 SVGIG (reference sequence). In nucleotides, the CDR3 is TGTGCCTGGACCGGGGACTGGCGGGACGAGACCCAGTACTTC. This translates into CAWTGDWRDETQYF.

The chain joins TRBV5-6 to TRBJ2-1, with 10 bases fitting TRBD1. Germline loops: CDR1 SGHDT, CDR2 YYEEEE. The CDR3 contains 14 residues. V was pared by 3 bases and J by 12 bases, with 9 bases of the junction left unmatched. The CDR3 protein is CASSYGQGGDGQFF. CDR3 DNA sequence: TGTGCCAGCAGCTACGGACAGGGGGGGGATGGGCAGTTCTTC.

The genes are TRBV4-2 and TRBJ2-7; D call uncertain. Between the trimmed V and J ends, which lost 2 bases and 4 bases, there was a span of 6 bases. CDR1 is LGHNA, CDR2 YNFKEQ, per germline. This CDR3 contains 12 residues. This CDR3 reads CASSQIPYEQYF. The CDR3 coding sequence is TGTGCCAGCAGCCAAATCCCTTACGAGCAGTACTTC.

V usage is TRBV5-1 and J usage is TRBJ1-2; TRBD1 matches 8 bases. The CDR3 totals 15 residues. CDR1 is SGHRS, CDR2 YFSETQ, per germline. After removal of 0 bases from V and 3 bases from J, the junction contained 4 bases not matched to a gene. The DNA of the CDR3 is TGCGCCAGCAGCTTGGGACAGGGGAAGTACTATGGCTACACCTTC. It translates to CASSLGQGKYYGYTF.

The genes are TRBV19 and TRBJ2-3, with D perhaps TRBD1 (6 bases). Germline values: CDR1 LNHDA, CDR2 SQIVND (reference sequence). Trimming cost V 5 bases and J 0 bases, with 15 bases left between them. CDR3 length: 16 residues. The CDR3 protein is CASSGRTVTSTDTQYF. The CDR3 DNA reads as TGTGCCAGTAGTGGGCGGACAGTGACTAGCACAGATACGCAGTATTTT.

Here the CDR3 reads CASSQHLASATDTQYF. In DNA, the CDR3 is TGCGCCAGCAGCCAACACCTAGCGTCCGCGACAGATACGCAGTATTTT. The chain employs TRBV5-1 and TRBJ2-3; D is possibly TRBD2 (6 bases). Germline-derived CDR1 and CDR2 are SGHRS and YFSETQ. The CDR3 consists of 16 residues. V was pared by 4 bases and J by 3 bases, with 18 bases between.

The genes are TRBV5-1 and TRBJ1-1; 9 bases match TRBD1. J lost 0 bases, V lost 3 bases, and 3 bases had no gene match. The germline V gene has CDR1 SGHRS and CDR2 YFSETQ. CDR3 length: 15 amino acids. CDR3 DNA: TGCGCCAGCAGCTCCACAGGGGGCATGAACACTGAAGCTTTCTTT. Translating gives CASSSTGGMNTEAFF.

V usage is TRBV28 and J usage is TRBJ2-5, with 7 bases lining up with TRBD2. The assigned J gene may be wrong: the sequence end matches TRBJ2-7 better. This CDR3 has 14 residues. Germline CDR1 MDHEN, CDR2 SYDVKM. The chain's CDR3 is CASSLFAGEYEQYF. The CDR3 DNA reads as TGTGCCAGCAGTTTATTTGCGGGAGAATACGAGCAGTACTTC.

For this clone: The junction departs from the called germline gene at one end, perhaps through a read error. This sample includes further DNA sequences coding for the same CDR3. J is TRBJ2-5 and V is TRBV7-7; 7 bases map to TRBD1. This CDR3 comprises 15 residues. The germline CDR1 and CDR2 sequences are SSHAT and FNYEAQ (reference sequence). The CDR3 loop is CASSLLTTGQETQYF. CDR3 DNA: TGTGCTAGCAGCCTATTGACGACAGGGCAAGAAACCCAGTACTTC.

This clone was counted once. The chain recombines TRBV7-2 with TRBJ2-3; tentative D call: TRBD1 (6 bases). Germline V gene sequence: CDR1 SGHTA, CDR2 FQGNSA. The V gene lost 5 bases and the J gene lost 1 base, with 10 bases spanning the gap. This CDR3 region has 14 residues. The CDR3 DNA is TGTGCCAGCAGCATCAGGGGACGCACAGATACGCAGTATTTT. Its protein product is CASSIRGRTDTQYF.

The CDR3 sequence is CASSRPQGRNHEQYF. As DNA, the CDR3 is TGTGCCAGCAGTCGACCCCAGGGGCGCAACCACGAGCAGTACTTC. The J gene is TRBJ2-7, the V gene TRBV28; D perhaps matches TRBD1 (6 bases). The germline CDR1 and CDR2 sequences are MDHEN and SYDVKM. V shed 5 bases and J shed 5 bases, with 19 bases lying between them. The CDR3 runs to 15 residues.

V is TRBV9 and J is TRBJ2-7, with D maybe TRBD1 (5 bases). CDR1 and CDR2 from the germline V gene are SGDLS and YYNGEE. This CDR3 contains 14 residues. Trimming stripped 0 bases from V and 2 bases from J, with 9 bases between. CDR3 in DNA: TGTGCCAGCAGCGTAGGCAGGACACCCTACGAGCAGTACTTC. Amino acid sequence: CASSVGRTPYEQYF. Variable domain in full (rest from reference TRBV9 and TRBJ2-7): DSGVTQTPKHLITATGQRVTLRCSPRSGDLSVYWYQQSLDQGLQFLIQYYNGEERAKGNILERFSAQQFPDLHSELNLSSLELGDSALYFCASSVGRTPYEQYFGPGTRLTVT.

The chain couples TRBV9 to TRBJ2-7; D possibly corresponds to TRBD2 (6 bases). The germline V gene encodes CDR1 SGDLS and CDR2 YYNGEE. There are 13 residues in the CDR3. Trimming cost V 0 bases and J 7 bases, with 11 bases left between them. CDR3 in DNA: TGTGCCAGCAGCGTAGTTCAGGCGGGGGAGCAGTACTTC. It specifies CASSVVQAGEQYF. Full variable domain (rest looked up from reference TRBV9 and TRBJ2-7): DSGVTQTPKHLITATGQRVTLRCSPRSGDLSVYWYQQSLDQGLQFLIQYYNGEERAKGNILERFSAQQFPDLHSELNLSSLELGDSALYFCASSVVQAGEQYFGPGTRLTVT.

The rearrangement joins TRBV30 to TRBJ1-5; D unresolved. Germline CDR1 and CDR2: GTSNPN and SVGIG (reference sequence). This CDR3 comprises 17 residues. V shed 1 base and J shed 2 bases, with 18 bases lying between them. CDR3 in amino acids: CAWSASEQNFRNQPQHF. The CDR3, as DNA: TGTGCCTGGAGTGCCTCGGAACAGAACTTTCGCAATCAGCCCCAGCATTTT.